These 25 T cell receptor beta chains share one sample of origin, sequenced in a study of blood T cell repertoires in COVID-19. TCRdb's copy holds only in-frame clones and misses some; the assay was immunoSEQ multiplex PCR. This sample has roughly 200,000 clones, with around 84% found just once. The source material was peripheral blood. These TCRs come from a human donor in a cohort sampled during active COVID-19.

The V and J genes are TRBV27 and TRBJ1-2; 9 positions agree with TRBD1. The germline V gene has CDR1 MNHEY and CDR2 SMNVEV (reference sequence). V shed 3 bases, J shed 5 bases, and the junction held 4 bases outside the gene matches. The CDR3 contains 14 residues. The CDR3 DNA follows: TGTGCCAGCAGTTTTTCCGGGACAGGGTATGGCTACACCTTC. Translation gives CASSFSGTGYGYTF.

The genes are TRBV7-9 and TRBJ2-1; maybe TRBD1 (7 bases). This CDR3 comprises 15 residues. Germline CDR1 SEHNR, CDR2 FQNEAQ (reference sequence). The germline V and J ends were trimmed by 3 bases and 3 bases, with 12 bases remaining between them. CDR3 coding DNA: TGTGCCAGCAGCTTGGAGGGGGCTAACTACAATGAGCAGTTCTTC. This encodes CASSLEGANYNEQFF.

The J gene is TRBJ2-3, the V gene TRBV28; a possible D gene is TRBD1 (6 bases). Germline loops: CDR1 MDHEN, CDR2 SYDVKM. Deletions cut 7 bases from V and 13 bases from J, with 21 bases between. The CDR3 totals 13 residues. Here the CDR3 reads CASTDLQGPREYF. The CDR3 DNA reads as TGTGCCAGCACCGACCTACAGGGACCCCGGGAGTATTTT.

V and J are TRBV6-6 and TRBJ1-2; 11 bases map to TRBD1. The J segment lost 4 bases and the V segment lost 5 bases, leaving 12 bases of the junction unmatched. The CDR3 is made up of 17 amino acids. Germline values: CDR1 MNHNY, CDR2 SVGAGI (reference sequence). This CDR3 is CASSQRPGTGGGYGYTF. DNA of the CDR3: TGTGCCAGCAGTCAACGTCCCGGGACAGGGGGGGGCTATGGCTACACCTTC.

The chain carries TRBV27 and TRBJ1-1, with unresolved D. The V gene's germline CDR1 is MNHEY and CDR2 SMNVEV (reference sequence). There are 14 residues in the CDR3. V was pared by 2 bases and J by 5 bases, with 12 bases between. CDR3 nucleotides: TGTGCCAGCAGTTTACGCTGGGGAGATACTGAAGCTTTCTTT. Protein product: CASSLRWGDTEAFF.

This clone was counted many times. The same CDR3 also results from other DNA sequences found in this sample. The CDR3 DNA reads TGTGCCAGCAGTGACACAGGGGACACTGAAGCTTTCTTT. Translation gives CASSDTGDTEAFF. This chain links TRBV6-1 with TRBJ1-1, with 7 bases aligning to TRBD1. The ends lost 3 bases at V and 3 bases at J; junction bases unmatched: 1. CDR3 length: 13 residues. Germline values: CDR1 MNHNS, CDR2 SASEGT.

CDR3 residues: CASSLTSGVGYEQYF. CDR3 nucleotide sequence: TGTGCCAGCAGCTTAACATCAGGGGTTGGGTACGAGCAGTACTTC. The chain uses TRBV7-9 and TRBJ2-7, with D maybe TRBD1 (6 bases). CDR3 length equals 15 residues. Germline CDR1 and CDR2: SEHNR and FQNEAQ (reference sequence). The V end was cut by 2 bases, the J end by 4 bases, with 15 bases between.

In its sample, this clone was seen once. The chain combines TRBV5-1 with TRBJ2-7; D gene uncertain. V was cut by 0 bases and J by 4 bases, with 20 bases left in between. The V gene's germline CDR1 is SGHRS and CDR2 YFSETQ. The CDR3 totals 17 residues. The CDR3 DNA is TGCGCCAGCAGCTTGGCCGGCGGCCAAAGGAAAGGATACGAGCAGTACTTC. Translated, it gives CASSLAGGQRKGYEQYF.

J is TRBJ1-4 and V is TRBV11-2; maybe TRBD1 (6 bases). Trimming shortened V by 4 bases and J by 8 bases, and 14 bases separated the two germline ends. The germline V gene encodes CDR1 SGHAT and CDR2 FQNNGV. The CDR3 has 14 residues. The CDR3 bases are TGTGCCAGCAGCTCAGCGACAGGATCCGAAAAACTGTTTTTT. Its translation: CASSSATGSEKLFF.

The DNA for the CDR3 is TGTGCCAGCAGCCCAGCAGGGGGCCGGATAGCGGACACCATATATTTT. Protein sequence: CASSPAGGRIADTIYF. This sequence joins TRBV7-9 and TRBJ1-3, with TRBD1 identical over 8 bases. Germline V gene sequence: CDR1 SEHNR, CDR2 FQNEAQ (reference sequence). The V segment lost 5 bases and the J segment 8 bases; nucleotides outside the gene matches: 14. The CDR3 has 16 amino acids.

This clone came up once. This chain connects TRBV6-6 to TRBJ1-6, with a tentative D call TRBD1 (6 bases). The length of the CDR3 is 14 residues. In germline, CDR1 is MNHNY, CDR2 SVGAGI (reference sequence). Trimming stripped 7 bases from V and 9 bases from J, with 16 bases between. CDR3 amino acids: CASTVGGYGSPLHF. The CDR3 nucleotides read TGTGCCAGCACCGTAGGGGGTTACGGTTCACCCCTCCACTTT.

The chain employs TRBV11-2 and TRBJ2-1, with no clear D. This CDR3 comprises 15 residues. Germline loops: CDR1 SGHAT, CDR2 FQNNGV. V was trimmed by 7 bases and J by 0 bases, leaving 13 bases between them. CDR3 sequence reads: CASNLAHSSYNEQFF. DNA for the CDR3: TGTGCCAGCAATTTGGCGCACAGCTCCTACAATGAGCAGTTCTTC.

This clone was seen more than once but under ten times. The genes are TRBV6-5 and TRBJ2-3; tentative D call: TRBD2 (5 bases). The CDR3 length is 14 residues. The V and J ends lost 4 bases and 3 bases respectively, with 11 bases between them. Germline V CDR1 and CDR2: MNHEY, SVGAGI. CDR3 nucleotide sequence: TGTGCCAGCAGTTGGGAGCCGGGGACAGATACGCAGTATTTT. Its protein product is CASSWEPGTDTQYF.

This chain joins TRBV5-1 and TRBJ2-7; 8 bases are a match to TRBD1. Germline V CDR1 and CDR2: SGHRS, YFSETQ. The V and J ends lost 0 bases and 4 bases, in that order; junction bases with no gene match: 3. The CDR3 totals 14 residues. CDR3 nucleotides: TGCGCCAGCAGCTTGGAACAGGGGGGATACGAGCAGTACTTC. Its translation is CASSLEQGGYEQYF. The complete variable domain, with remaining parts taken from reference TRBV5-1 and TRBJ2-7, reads KAGVTQTPRYLIKTRGQQVTLSCSPISGHRSVSWYQQTPGQGLQFLFEYFSETQRNKGNFPGRFSGRQFSNSRSEMNVSTLELGDSALYLCASSLEQGGYEQYFGPGTRLTVT.

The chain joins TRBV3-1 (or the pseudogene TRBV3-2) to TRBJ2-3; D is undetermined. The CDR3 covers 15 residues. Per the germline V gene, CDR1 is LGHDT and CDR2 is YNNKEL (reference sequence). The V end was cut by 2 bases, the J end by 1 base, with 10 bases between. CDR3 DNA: TGTGCCAGCAGCCAATCGACGGGTGGCACAGATACGCAGTATTTT. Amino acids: CASSQSTGGTDTQYF.

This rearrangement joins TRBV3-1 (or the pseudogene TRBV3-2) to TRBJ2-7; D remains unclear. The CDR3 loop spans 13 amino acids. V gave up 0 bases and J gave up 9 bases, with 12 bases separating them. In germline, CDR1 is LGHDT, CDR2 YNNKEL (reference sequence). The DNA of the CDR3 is TGTGCCAGCAGCCAAGATGCGTTAAGAGGGCAGTACTTC. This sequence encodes CASSQDALRGQYF.

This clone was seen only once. The CDR3 protein is CASSGGPPYEQYF. In DNA, the CDR3 is TGTGCCAGCAGCGGGGGTCCACCCTACGAGCAGTACTTC. The chain is built from TRBV28 and TRBJ2-7; possible D gene TRBD2, 6 bases. Looked up from germline, CDR1 is MDHEN and CDR2 is SYDVKM. The CDR3 length is 13 residues. The V gene lost 6 bases and the J gene lost 2 bases, with 11 bases spanning the gap.

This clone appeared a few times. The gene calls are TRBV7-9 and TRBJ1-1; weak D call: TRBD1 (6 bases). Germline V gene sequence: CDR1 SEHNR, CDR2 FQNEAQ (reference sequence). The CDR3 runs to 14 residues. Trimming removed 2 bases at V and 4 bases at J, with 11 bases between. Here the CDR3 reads CASSLSTGPTEAFF. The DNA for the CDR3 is TGTGCCAGCAGCTTATCAACAGGGCCCACTGAAGCTTTCTTT.

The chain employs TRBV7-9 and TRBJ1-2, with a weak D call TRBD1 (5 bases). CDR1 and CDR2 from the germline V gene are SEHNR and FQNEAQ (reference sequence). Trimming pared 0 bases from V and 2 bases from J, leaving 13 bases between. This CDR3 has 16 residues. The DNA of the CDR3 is TGTGCCAGCAGCTTAGCGCTTGGGGCCGCGAACTATGGCTACACCTTC. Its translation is CASSLALGAANYGYTF. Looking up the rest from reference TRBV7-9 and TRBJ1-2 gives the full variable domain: DTGVSQNPRHKITKRGQNVTFRCDPISEHNRLYWYRQTLGQGPEFLTYFQNEAQLEKSRLLSDRFSAERPKGSFSTLEIQRTEQGDSAMYLCASSLALGAANYGYTFGSGTRLTVV.

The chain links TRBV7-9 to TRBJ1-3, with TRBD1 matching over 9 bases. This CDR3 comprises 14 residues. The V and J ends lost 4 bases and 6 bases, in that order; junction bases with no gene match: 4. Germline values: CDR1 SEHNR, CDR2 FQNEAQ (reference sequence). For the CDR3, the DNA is TGTGCCAGCAGCTACAGGGGGCTTGAAAACACCATATATTTT. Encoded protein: CASSYRGLENTIYF.

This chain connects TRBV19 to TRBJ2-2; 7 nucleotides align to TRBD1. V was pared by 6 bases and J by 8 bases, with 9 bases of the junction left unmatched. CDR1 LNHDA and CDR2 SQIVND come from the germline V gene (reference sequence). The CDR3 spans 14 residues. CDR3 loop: CASSLIPGQGELFF. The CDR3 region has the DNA TGTGCCAGTAGCCTCATTCCGGGACAGGGGGAGCTGTTTTTT.

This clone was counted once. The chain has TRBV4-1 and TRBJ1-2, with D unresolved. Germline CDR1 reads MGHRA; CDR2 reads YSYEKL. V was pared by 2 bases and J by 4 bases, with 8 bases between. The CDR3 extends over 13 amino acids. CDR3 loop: CASSQPGIYGYTF. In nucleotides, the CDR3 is TGCGCCAGCAGCCAACCGGGTATCTATGGCTACACCTTC.

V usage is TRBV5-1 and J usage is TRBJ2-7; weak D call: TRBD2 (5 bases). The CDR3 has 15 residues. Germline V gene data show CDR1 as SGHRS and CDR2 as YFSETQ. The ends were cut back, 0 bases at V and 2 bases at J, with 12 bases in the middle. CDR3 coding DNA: TGCGCCAGCAGCTTGGCCGGGGAGTCTACCTACGAGCAGTACTTC. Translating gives CASSLAGESTYEQYF.

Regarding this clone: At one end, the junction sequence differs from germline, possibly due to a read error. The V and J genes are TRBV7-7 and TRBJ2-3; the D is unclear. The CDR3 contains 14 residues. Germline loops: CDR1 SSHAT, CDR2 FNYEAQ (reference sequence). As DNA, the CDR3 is TGTGCTAGCAGCTTAGGGCCAAACACAGATACGCAGTATTTT. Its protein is CASSLGPNTDTQYF.

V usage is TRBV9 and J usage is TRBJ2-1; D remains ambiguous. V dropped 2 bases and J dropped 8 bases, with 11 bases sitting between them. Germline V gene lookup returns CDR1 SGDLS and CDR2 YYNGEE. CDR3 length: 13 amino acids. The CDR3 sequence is CASSVKPLDEQFF. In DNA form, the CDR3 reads TGTGCCAGCAGCGTGAAGCCCCTCGATGAGCAGTTCTTC.